Listed here is a single TCR beta chain. The sample belongs to a study of Graves' ophthalmopathy and Graves' hyperthyroidism. Transcripts of RNA were the source for amplifying TCR beta CDR3 regions. First-round RT-PCR employed HTBI primers, with a second-round multiplex PCR after it. MiXCR, applied by TCRdb to the multiplex PCR reads, yields one record per CDR3 protein. Found here are around 670,000 distinct CDR3 sequences, 40% of them singletons; the top ten hold 40% to 55%. Germline V gene data show CDR1 as ENHRY and CDR2 as SYGVKD. The CDR3 contains 14 residues. V was clipped by 10 bases and J by 9 bases, with 19 bases between them.

The receptor comes from an adult man with Graves' ophthalmopathy. Sequenced: peripheral blood. This chain joins TRBV10-3 and TRBJ1-6, with D perhaps TRBD1 (5 bases). The CDR3 sequence: CASSLRRVGSPLHF. CDR3 bases: TGTGCCAGCAGCCTTCGCAGGGTCGGTTCACCCCTCCACTTT.